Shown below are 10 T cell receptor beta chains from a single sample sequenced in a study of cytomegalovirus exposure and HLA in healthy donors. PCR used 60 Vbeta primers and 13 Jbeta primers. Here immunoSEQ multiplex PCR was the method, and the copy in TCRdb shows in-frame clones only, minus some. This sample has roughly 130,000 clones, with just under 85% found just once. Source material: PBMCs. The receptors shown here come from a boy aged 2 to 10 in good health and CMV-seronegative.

CDR3 region: CAWSLGGGAFF. The CDR3 DNA reads TGTGCCTGGAGCCTGGGGGGTGGAGCTTTCTTT. The chain recombines TRBV30 with TRBJ1-1, with D perhaps TRBD1 (5 bases). Germline loops: CDR1 GTSNPN, CDR2 SVGIG (reference sequence). This CDR3 spans 11 amino acids. Deletions cut 3 bases from V and 10 bases from J, with 12 bases between. Looking up the rest from reference TRBV30 and TRBJ1-1 gives the full variable domain: SQTIHQWPATLVQPVGSPLSLECTVEGTSNPNLYWYRQAAGRGLQLLFYSVGIGQISSEVPQNLSASRPQDRQFILSSKKLLLSDSGFYLCAWSLGGGAFFGQGTRLTVV.

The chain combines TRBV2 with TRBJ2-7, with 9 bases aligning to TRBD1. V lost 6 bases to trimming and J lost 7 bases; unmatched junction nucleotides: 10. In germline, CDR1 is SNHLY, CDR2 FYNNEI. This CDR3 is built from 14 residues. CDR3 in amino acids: CASSPGQGTREQYV. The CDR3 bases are TGTGCCAGCAGCCCGGGACAGGGTACGCGGGAGCAGTACGTC.

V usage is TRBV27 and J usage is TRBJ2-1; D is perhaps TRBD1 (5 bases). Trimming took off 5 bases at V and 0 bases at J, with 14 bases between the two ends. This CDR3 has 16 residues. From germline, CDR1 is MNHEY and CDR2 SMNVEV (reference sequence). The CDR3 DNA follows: TGTGCCAGCAGTAGTCCCGACGACAGCTCCTACAATGAGCAGTTCTTC. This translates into CASSSPDDSSYNEQFF.

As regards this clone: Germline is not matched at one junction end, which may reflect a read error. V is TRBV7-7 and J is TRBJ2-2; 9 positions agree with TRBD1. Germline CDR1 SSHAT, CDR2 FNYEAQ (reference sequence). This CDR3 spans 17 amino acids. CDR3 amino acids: CASSTRDRELNTGELFF. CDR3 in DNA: TGTGCTAGCAGCACCCGGGACAGGGAATTGAACACCGGGGAGCTGTTTTTT.

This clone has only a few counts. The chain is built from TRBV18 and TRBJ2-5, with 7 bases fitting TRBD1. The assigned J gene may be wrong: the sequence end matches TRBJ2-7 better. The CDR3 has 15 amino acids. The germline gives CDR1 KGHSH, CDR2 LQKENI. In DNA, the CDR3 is TGTGCCAGCTCACCCGTACAGGGGTCGACCTACGAGCAGTACTTC. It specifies CASSPVQGSTYEQYF.

The CDR3 reads CASSPKSTGGEKLFF. CDR3 DNA sequence: TGTGCCAGCAGCCCCAAATCAACAGGGGGAGAAAAACTGTTTTTT. V gene TRBV9 combines with J gene TRBJ1-4, with 8 bases lining up with TRBD1. The CDR3 length is 15 residues. V shed 4 bases and J 8 bases; nucleotides not matched to a gene: 10. In germline, CDR1 is SGDLS, CDR2 YYNGEE.

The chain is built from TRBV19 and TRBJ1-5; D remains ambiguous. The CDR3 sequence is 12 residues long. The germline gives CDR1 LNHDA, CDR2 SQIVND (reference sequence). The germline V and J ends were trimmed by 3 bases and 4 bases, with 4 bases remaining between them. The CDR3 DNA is TGTGCCAGTAGTATGAGGAATCAGCCCCAGCATTTT. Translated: CASSMRNQPQHF.

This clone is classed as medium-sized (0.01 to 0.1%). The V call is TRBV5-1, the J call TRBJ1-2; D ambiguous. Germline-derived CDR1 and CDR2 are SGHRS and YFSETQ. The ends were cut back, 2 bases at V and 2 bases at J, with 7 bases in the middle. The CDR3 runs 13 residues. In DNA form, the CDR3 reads TGCGCCAGCAGCTTCAACTTGAACTATGGCTACACCTTC. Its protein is CASSFNLNYGYTF. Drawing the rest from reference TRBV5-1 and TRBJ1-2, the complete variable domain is KAGVTQTPRYLIKTRGQQVTLSCSPISGHRSVSWYQQTPGQGLQFLFEYFSETQRNKGNFPGRFSGRQFSNSRSEMNVSTLELGDSALYLCASSFNLNYGYTFGSGTRLTVV.

The CDR3 loop is CASSHGQGETQYF. As DNA, the CDR3 is TGCGCCAGCAGCCATGGACAGGGGGAGACCCAGTACTTC. This chain uses TRBV5-1 with TRBJ2-5; 9 bases match TRBD1. The CDR3 is 13 amino acids. In germline, CDR1 is SGHRS, CDR2 YFSETQ. The ends lost 4 bases at V and 5 bases at J; junction bases unmatched: 3.

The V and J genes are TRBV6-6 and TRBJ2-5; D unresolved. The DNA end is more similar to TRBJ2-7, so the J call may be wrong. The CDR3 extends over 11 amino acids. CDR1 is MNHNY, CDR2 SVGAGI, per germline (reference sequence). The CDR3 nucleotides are TGTGCCAGCACCCGTAGCTACGAGCAGTACTTC. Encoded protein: CASTRSYEQYF.